This T cell receptor beta chain was recovered during a study of blood T cell repertoires in COVID-19. Study details: The United States, Italy and Spain provided the acute and convalescent COVID-19 samples. PBMCs, B-cell-depleted T cells, or T cells were the source of the cDNA or gDNA that made up the material.

Original processing methods: Amplification from reference gene primers served as the basis for estimated nucleated cell counts. Generated by immunoSEQ multiplex PCR, the TCRdb table keeps only in-frame clones and is missing some. Clonal size and the V and J genes are those of that table, whereas D and trimming came from the DNA. The sample holds under 200,000 clones, approximately 80% seen once. Germline V gene sequence: CDR1 GTSNPN, CDR2 SVGIG (reference sequence). The CDR3 runs to 13 residues. J lost 5 bases, V lost 5 bases, and 3 bases had no gene match. The source material was peripheral blood. The TCR originated in a woman aged 80 or over with active or convalescent COVID-19. V gene TRBV30 combines with J gene TRBJ1-6; 7 nucleotides align to TRBD1. In DNA form, the CDR3 reads TGTGCCTGGGACAGGGTCCATAATTCACCCCTCCACTTT. It codes for CAWDRVHNSPLHF.